This TCR beta chain was found in a study of blood T cells in healthy people across ages. General study findings and limits: A strong correlation between TCR beta diversity and naive T cell percentage was seen.

There are a few counts of this clonotype. Its specificity is not known. With a J-beta primer mix and a sample-barcoded 5' primer, a second PCR ran 7 to 11 cycles. CDR3-containing paired-end reads numbered at least 3 million in each sample. TCRdb re-analysed the 5' RACE reads in MiXCR, keeping a single row per CDR3 protein. Of approximately 780,000 distinct CDR3 sequences listed, about 26% are singletons. This same sample was also part of a study on T cells of mothers and their children. That paper notes: Biologically related mothers and children overlapped slightly more than unrelated pairs, a non-significant difference.

The sequencing sample was made of blood. The TCR was taken from a boy between 10 and 17 years old in good health.

CDR3 region: CATSEGTSQETQYF. In DNA, the CDR3 is TGTGCCACCAGTGAGGGGACTAGCCAAGAGACCCAGTACTTC. The rearrangement uses TRBV24-1 and TRBJ2-5; 8 positions match TRBD2. The J segment lost 1 base and the V segment lost 4 bases, leaving 1 base of the junction unmatched. Germline values: CDR1 KGHDR, CDR2 SFDVKD. This CDR3 contains 14 residues.